The 9 T cell receptor beta chains below all came from one sample that was sequenced in a study of cytomegalovirus exposure and HLA in healthy donors. Method: immunoSEQ multiplex PCR; TCRdb's copy keeps in-frame clones and lacks some. The data show some 140,000 clones, with roughly nine tenths seen just once and under 3% held by the top ten. The sequencing input was PBMCs. These TCRs come from a young man in good health and CMV-seronegative.

The CDR3 DNA reads as TGCGCCAGCAGCTTGCTTCCAGGAAGCTCCTACAATGAGCAGTTCTTC. This gives the protein CASSLLPGSSYNEQFF. This sequence joins TRBV5-1 and TRBJ2-1, with D unclear. The germline CDR1 and CDR2 sequences are SGHRS and YFSETQ. V was shortened by 1 base and J by 0 bases, with 11 bases between the two germline ends. The CDR3 extends over 16 amino acids.

This chain connects TRBV2 to TRBJ2-2; D may be TRBD2 (6 bases). V dropped 3 bases and J dropped 4 bases, with 12 bases sitting between them. Germline-derived CDR1 and CDR2 are SNHLY and FYNNEI. The CDR3 extends over 15 amino acids. For the CDR3, the DNA is TGTGCCAGCAGTGAGCAGGGAGGTTTCACCGGGGAGCTGTTTTTT. Translating gives CASSEQGGFTGELFF.

V and J are TRBV27 and TRBJ2-7, with 11 bases lining up with TRBD1. The CDR3 covers 15 residues. In germline, CDR1 is MNHEY, CDR2 SMNVEV (reference sequence). With 0 bases clipped from V and 4 bases from J, the junction kept 2 bases outside the gene matches. CDR3 sequence reads: CASSLSDRGLYEQYF. In DNA, the CDR3 is TGTGCCAGCAGTTTATCGGACAGGGGGCTTTACGAGCAGTACTTC.

The chain uses TRBV18 and TRBJ1-1; D not resolved. V was pared by 2 bases and J by 2 bases, with 6 bases between. Germline loops: CDR1 KGHSH, CDR2 LQKENI. This CDR3 is built from 13 residues. CDR3 sequence (DNA): TGTGCCAGCTCACCAGAGCGTAACACTGAAGCTTTCTTT. Its translation: CASSPERNTEAFF. Full variable domain (remainder filled in from reference TRBV18 and TRBJ1-1): NAGVMQNPRHLVRRRGQEARLRCSPMKGHSHVYWYRQLPEEGLKFMVYLQKENIIDESGMPKERFSAEFPKEGPSILRIQQVVRGDSAAYFCASSPERNTEAFFGQGTRLTVV.

V is TRBV30 and J is TRBJ2-7; 10 bases are shared with TRBD1. CDR1 is GTSNPN and CDR2 is SVGIG in the germline V gene (reference sequence). The length of the CDR3 is 18 residues. The trim removed 1 base at V and 0 bases at J, leaving 12 bases unmatched. Here the CDR3 reads CAWSGYPEGQGSSYEQYF. The CDR3, as DNA: TGTGCCTGGAGTGGCTACCCAGAGGGACAGGGGAGCTCCTACGAGCAGTACTTC. The full variable domain, with the rest looked up from reference TRBV30 and TRBJ2-7, is SQTIHQWPATLVQPVGSPLSLECTVEGTSNPNLYWYRQAAGRGLQLLFYSVGIGQISSEVPQNLSASRPQDRQFILSSKKLLLSDSGFYLCAWSGYPEGQGSSYEQYFGPGTRLTVT.

The chain combines TRBV5-4 with TRBJ2-1; 9 positions match TRBD2. The CDR3 loop spans 16 amino acids. V trimming: 5 bases; J trimming: 6 bases; junction bases outside the gene matches: 12. Germline V gives CDR1 SGHNT, CDR2 YYREEE (reference sequence). CDR3 residues: CASSFGPAGGRNEQFF. CDR3 coding DNA: TGTGCCAGCAGTTTCGGGCCGGCGGGGGGGCGCAATGAGCAGTTCTTC.

The J gene is TRBJ2-4, the V gene TRBV10-2; 10 bases line up with TRBD2. The CDR3 length is 20 residues. Germline trimming cut 2 bases from V and 0 bases from J; bases unmatched to any gene: 13. Germline-derived CDR1 and CDR2 are WSHSY and SAAADI. This CDR3 reads CASSETRTSGTLIAKNIQYF. In DNA form, the CDR3 reads TGCGCCAGCAGTGAGACAAGGACTAGCGGAACGTTGATAGCCAAAAACATTCAGTACTTC.

CDR3 bases: TGTGCCATCACCGGACAGGGGGTTTCGGGGAATGAGCAGTTCTTC. This encodes CAITGQGVSGNEQFF. This chain connects TRBV10-3 to TRBJ2-1, with 10 bases identical to TRBD1. J gave up 7 bases and V 7 bases, and 10 bases lay outside the gene matches. The CDR3 runs 15 residues. From germline, CDR1 is ENHRY and CDR2 SYGVKD.

The chain carries TRBV5-1 and TRBJ2-3; tentatively, D is TRBD2 (5 bases). The V end lost 4 bases, the J end lost 6 bases, and 15 bases lay between the germline ends. Germline V CDR1 and CDR2: SGHRS, YFSETQ. The CDR3 length is 14 residues. The CDR3 nucleotides are TGCGCCAGCAGCGATCCCACTAGTTCCGATACGCAGTATTTT. As protein: CASSDPTSSDTQYF.